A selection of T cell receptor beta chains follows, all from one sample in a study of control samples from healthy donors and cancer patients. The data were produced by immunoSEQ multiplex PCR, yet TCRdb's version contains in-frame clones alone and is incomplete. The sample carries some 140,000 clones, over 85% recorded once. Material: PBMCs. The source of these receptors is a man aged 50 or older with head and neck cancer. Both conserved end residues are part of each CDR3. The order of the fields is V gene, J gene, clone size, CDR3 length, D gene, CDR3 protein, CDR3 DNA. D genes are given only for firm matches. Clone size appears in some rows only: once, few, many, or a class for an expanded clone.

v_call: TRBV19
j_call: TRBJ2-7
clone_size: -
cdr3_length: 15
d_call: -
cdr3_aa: CASSPRPRESYEQYF
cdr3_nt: TGTGCCAGTAGTCCCCGACCCAGGGAGTCCTACGAGCAGTACTTC

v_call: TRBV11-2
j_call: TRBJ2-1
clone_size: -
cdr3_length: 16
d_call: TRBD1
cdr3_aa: CASSSPTGGSYNEQFF
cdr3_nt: TGTGCCAGCAGCTCGCCGACAGGGGGTTCCTACAATGAGCAGTTCTTC

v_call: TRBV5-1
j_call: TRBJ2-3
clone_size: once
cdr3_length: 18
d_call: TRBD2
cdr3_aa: CASSFGTSGRAGTDTQYF
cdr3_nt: TGCGCCAGCAGCTTCGGGACTAGCGGGAGGGCCGGGACAGATACGCAGTATTTT

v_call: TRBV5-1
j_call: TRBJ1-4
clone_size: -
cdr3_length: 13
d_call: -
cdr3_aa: CASSAWGSEKLFF
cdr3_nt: TGCGCCAGCAGCGCCTGGGGCTCCGAAAAACTGTTTTTT

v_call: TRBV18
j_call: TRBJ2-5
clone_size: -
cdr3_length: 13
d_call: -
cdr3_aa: CASSPGVGETQYF
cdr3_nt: TGTGCCAGCTCACCGGGGGTCGGAGAGACCCAGTACTTC

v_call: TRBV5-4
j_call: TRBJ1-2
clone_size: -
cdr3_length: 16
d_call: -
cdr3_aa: CASSSLGREVIYGYTF
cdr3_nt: TGTGCCAGCAGCTCCCTGGGGAGGGAAGTTATCTATGGCTACACCTTC

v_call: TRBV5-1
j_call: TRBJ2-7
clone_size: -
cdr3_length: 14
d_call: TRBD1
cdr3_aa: CPRSWGGQGNEQYF
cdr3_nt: TGCCCCCGCAGCTGGGGGGGACAGGGGAACGAGCAGTACTTC

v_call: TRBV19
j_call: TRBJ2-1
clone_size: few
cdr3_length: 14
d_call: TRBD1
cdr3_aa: CASSNLGQVNEQFF
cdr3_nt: TGTGCCAGTAGTAACTTAGGACAGGTCAATGAGCAGTTCTTC

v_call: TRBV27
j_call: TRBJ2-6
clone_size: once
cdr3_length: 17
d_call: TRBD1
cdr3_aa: CASSFHGTGAGANVLTF
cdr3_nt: TGTGCCAGCAGTTTTCACGGGACAGGGGCTGGGGCCAACGTCCTGACTTTC

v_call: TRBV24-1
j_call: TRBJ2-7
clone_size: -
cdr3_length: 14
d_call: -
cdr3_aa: CATSEDSSSYEQYF
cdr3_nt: TGTGCCACCAGTGAGGACTCGAGCTCCTACGAGCAGTACTTC

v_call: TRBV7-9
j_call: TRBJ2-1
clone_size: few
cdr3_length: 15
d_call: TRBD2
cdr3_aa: CASSRTSGGAFEQFF
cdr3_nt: TGTGCCAGCAGCCGGACTAGCGGGGGGGCGTTTGAGCAGTTCTTC

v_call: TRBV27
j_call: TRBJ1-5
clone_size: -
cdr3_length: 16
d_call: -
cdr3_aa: CASSLTRGLGNQPQHF
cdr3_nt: TGTGCCAGCAGTTTGACCCGGGGGTTAGGCAATCAGCCCCAGCATTTT

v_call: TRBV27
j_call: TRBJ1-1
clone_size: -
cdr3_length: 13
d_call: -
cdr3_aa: CASSTGSGTEAFF
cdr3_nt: TGTGCCAGCAGCACAGGGTCAGGCACTGAAGCTTTCTTT

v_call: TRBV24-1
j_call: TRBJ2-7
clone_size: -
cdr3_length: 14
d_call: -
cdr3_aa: CATSDLGGRDEQYF
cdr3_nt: TGTGCCACCAGTGATTTGGGGGGTCGAGACGAGCAGTACTTC

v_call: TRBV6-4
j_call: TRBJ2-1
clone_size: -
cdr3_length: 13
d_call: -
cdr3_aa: CASGRDSNNEQFF
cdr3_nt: TGTGCCAGCGGACGGGACTCCAACAATGAGCAGTTCTTC

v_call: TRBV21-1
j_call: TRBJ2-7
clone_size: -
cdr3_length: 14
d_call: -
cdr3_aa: CASSNSLAGIEQYF
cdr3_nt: TGTGCCAGCAGCAATAGTCTAGCGGGAATCGAGCAGTACTTC

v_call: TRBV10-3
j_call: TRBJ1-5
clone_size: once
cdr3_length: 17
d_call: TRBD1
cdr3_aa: CATRGGTGEYSNQPQHF
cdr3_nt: TGTGCCACCCGGGGAGGGACAGGCGAATATAGCAATCAGCCCCAGCATTTT

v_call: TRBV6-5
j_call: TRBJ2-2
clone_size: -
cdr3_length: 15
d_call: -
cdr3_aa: CASSYSNRVTGELFF
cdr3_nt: TGTGCCAGCAGTTACTCTAACAGGGTTACCGGGGAGCTGTTTTTT

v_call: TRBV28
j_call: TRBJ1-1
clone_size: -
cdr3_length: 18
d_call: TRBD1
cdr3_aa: CASSLFWAGGSLNTEAFF
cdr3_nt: TGTGCCAGCAGTTTATTCTGGGCAGGGGGCTCCCTGAACACTGAAGCTTTCTTT

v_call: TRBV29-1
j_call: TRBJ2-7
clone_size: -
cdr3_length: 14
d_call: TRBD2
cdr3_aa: CSIAGGRTRDEQYF
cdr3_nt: TGCAGCATTGCGGGCGGGAGGACCAGGGACGAGCAGTACTTC

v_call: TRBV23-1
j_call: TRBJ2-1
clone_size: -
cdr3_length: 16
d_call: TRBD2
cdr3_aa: CASSQFFYGRGGQQFF
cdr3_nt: TGCGCCAGCAGTCAATTTTTCTACGGGCGGGGGGGGCAGCAGTTCTTC

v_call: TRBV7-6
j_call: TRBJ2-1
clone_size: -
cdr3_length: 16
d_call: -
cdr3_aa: CASSLEGGGDYNEQFF
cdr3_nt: TGTGCCAGCAGCTTAGAGGGTGGCGGGGATTACAATGAGCAGTTCTTC

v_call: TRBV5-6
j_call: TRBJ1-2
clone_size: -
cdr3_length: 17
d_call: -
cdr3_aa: CASSPGWGPDLYYGYTF
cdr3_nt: TGTGCCAGCAGCCCTGGTTGGGGGCCGGATTTATATTATGGCTACACCTTC

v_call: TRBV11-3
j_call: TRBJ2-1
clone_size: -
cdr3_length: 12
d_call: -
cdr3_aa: CASSLDSNEQFF
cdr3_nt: TGTGCCAGCAGCTTAGACAGTAATGAGCAGTTCTTC

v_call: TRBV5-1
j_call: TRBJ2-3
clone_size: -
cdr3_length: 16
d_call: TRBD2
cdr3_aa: CASSALPSGPTDTQYF
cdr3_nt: TGCGCCAGCAGCGCCTTACCTAGCGGGCCCACAGATACGCAGTATTTT

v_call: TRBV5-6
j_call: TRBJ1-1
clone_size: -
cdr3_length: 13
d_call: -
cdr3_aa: CASSHGLNTEAFF
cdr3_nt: TGTGCCAGCAGCCATGGGTTGAACACTGAAGCTTTCTTT

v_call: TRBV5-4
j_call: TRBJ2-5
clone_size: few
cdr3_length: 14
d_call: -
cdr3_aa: CASSLAENQETQYF
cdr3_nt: TGTGCCAGCAGCTTGGCAGAAAACCAAGAGACCCAGTACTTC

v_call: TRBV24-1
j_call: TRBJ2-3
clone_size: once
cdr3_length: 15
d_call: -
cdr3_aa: CATSDTRSVADTQYF
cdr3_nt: TGTGCCACCAGCGACACTAGATCCGTCGCAGATACGCAGTATTTT

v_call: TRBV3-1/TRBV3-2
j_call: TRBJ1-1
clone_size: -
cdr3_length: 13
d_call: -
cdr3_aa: CASSPSPETEAFF
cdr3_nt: TGTGCCAGCAGCCCCTCCCCGGAGACGGAAGCTTTCTTT

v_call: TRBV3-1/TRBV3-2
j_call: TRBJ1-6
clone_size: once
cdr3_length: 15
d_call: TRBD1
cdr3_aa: CASSQQSTGVSPLHF
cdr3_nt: TGTGCCAGCAGCCAACAGTCGACAGGGGTTTCACCCCTCCACTTT

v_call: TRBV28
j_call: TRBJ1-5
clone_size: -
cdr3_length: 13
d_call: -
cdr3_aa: CASSSQGDQPQHF
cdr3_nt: TGTGCCAGCAGTTCCCAAGGGGATCAGCCCCAGCATTTT

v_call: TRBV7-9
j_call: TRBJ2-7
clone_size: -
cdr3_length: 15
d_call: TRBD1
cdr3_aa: CASSLSTGSSYEQYF
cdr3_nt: TGTGCCAGCAGCTTGTCGACAGGGAGCTCCTACGAGCAGTACTTC

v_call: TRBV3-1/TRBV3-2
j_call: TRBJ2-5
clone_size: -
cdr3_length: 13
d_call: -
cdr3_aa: CASSPLTGETQYF
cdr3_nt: TGTGCCAGCAGCCCCTTAACGGGAGAGACCCAGTACTTC

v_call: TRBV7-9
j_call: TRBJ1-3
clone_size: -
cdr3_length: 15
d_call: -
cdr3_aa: CASSPGQPSGNTIYF
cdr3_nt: TGTGCCAGCAGCCCCGGACAGCCCTCTGGAAACACCATATATTTT

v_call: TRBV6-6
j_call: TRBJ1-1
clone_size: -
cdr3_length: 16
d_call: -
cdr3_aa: CASSPYGAAPGTEAFF
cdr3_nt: TGTGCCAGCAGTCCTTACGGGGCAGCCCCTGGTACTGAAGCTTTCTTT

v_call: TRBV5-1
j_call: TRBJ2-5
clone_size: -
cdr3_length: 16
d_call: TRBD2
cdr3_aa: CASSLRSAGEVETQYF
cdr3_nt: TGCGCCAGCAGCTTGAGGTCGGCGGGAGAGGTGGAGACCCAGTACTTC

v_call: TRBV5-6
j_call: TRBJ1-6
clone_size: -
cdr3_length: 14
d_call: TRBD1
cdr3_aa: CASSSAGGGSPLHF
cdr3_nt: TGTGCCAGCAGCTCTGCAGGGGGAGGATCACCCCTCCACTTT

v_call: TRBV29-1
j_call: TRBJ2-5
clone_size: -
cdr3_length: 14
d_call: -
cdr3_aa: CSVYEDYQKETQYF
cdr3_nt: TGCAGCGTCTACGAGGACTATCAGAAAGAGACCCAGTACTTC

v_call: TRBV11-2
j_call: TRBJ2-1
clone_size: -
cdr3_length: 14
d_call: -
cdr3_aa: CASSLLTVDNEQFF
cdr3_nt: TGTGCCAGCAGCTTACTCACCGTGGACAATGAGCAGTTCTTC

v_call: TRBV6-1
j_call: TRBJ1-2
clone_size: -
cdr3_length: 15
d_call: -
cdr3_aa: CASSEGSGLNYGYTF
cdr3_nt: TGTGCCAGCAGTGAAGGCTCCGGACTTAACTATGGCTACACCTTC

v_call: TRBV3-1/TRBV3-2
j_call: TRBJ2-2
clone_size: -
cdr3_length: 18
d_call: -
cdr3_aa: CASSQDLPGRQYTGELFF
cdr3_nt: TGTGCCAGCAGCCAAGATCTTCCCGGACGACAGTACACCGGGGAGCTGTTTTTT

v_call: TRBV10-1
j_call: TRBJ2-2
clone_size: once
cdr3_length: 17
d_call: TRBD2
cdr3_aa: CASSESKLAENTGELFF
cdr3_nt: TGCGCCAGCAGTGAGTCGAAACTAGCGGAGAACACCGGGGAGCTGTTTTTT

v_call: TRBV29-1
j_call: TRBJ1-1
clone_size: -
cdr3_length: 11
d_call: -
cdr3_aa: CSVSEVFEAFF
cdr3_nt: TGCAGCGTGTCCGAGGTTTTCGAAGCTTTCTTT

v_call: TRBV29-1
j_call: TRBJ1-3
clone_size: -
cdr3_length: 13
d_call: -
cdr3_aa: CSVGAGTGNTIYF
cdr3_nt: TGCAGCGTTGGGGCAGGAACTGGAAACACCATATATTTT

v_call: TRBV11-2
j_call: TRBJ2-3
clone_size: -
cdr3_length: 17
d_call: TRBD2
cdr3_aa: CASSYQPLAGGAGAQYF
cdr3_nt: TGTGCCAGCAGCTACCAACCTCTAGCGGGGGGGGCCGGGGCGCAGTATTTT

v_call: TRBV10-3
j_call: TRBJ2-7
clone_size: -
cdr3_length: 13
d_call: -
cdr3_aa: CAIRGGDAYEQYF
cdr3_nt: TGTGCCATCAGGGGCGGGGACGCCTACGAGCAGTACTTC

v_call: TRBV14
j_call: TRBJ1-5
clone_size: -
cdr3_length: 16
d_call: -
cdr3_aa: CASSQKGLRSNQPQHF
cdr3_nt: TGTGCCAGCAGCCAGAAGGGTCTCCGCAGCAATCAGCCCCAGCATTTT

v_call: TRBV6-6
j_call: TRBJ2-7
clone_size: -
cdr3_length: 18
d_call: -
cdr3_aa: CASSPSGVGLPSWDEQYF
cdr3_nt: TGTGCCAGCAGTCCATCCGGTGTGGGCCTACCGTCTTGGGACGAGCAGTACTTC

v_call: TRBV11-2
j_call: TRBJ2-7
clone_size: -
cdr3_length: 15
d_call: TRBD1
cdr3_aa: CASSSSGTGSYEQYF
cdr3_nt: TGTGCCAGCAGCTCCTCCGGGACAGGTTCCTACGAGCAGTACTTC

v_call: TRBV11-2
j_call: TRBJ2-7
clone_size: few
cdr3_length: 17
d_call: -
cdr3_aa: CASSLSNPGLRSYEQYF
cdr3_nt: TGTGCCAGCAGCTTAAGTAATCCGGGACTTCGCTCCTACGAGCAGTACTTC

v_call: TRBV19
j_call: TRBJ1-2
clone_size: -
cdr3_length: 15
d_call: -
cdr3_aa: CASSMTPKTVYGYTF
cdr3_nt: TGTGCCAGTAGTATGACGCCCAAGACAGTCTATGGCTACACCTTC